This T cell receptor beta chain was identified in a study of blood T cells in healthy people across ages. Regarding the study as a whole: Roughly linear declines in TCR beta diversity per million T cells occurred with age. Diversity figures based on one million T cells were deemed too low.

Germline assignment: CDR1 LGHDT and CDR2 YNNKEL (reference sequence). Between the trimmed V and J ends, which lost 2 bases and 3 bases, there was a span of 4 bases. This CDR3 region has 12 residues. The authors ran a second PCR of about 7 to 12 cycles using a sample-barcoded 5' primer and a J-beta primer mix. TCRdb re-called the 5' RACE reads through MiXCR, storing one row per CDR3 protein. This table holds over 1.5 million distinct CDR3 sequences, approximately 50% found once. Donation came from healthy Caucasian individuals in Russia who were aged roughly 6 to 95. Concerning this clonotype: No antigen is known for it. This may be a read error: a much more frequent sequence differs by one nucleotide.

This chain links TRBV3-1 with TRBJ2-5; D call uncertain. This TCR derives from a woman between 35 and 50 years old in good health. The specimen sequenced was blood. CDR3 in amino acids: CASSQHEETQYF. The CDR3 nucleotides are TGTGCCAGCAGCCAACACGAAGAGACCCAGTACTTC.